This entry lists 25 T cell receptor beta chains sequenced from one sample in a study of cytomegalovirus exposure and HLA in healthy donors. The PCR employed 60 Vbeta primers together with 13 Jbeta primers. Method: immunoSEQ multiplex PCR; TCRdb's copy keeps in-frame clones and lacks some. The profile shows about 180,000 clones, roughly 84% of them singletons. Sequencing was done on a sample of PBMCs. The receptors derive from a boy between 2 and 15 years old in good health and CMV-seronegative.

V usage is TRBV6-5 and J usage is TRBJ2-1, with D possibly being TRBD1 (6 bases). Germline assignment: CDR1 MNHEY and CDR2 SVGAGI. V lost 0 bases, J lost 8 bases, and 17 bases lay in between. The CDR3 is made up of 16 amino acids. This CDR3 reads CASSYSSQGLTYEQFF. CDR3 sequence (DNA): TGTGCCAGCAGTTACTCGAGCCAGGGGTTGACGTATGAGCAGTTCTTC.

This chain's CDR3 is CASSRDRTSNQPQHF. CDR3 coding DNA: TGTGCCAGCAGTCGGGACAGGACTAGCAATCAGCCCCAGCATTTT. This chain joins TRBV2 and TRBJ1-5; 8 bases map to TRBD1. CDR3 length equals 15 residues. V shed 5 bases and J 0 bases; nucleotides not matched to a gene: 3. CDR1 SNHLY and CDR2 FYNNEI come from the germline V gene.

The chain has TRBV19 and TRBJ2-1; 10 nucleotides line up with TRBD2. After removal of 3 bases from V and 1 base from J, the junction contained 3 bases not matched to a gene. Germline V lookup: CDR1 LNHDA, CDR2 SQIVND (reference sequence). This CDR3 spans 16 amino acids. In nucleotides, the CDR3 is TGTGCCAGTAGTATCCTAGCGGGAGTGTCCTACAATGAGCAGTTCTTC. It translates to CASSILAGVSYNEQFF.

This rearrangement joins TRBV27 to TRBJ1-2; possible D gene TRBD1, 5 bases. V lost 4 bases and J lost 4, with 10 bases in between. The germline gives CDR1 MNHEY, CDR2 SMNVEV (reference sequence). The CDR3 sequence is 13 residues long. CDR3 DNA: TGTGCCAGCAGTTCAGACAGCGCCTATGGCTACACCTTC. Translating gives CASSSDSAYGYTF.

The V gene is TRBV29-1, the J gene TRBJ1-2, with 8 bases matching TRBD1. The CDR3 is 13 residues long. The ends lost 6 bases at V and 7 bases at J; junction bases unmatched: 10. Germline CDR1 reads SQVTM; CDR2 reads ANQGSEA. This chain's CDR3 is CSVGDRLMSGYTF. Here the CDR3 DNA reads TGCAGCGTGGGGGACAGGCTCATGTCTGGCTACACCTTC.

The CDR3 DNA sequence: TGTGCCAGCTCACCGGGACAGGGGCTCCGGGACGAGACCCAGTACTTC. Its translation is CASSPGQGLRDETQYF. The J gene is TRBJ2-5, the V gene TRBV18, with 10 nucleotides matching TRBD1. This CDR3 spans 16 amino acids. Trimming removed 3 bases from V and 5 bases from J; junction bases left unmatched: 9. CDR1 is KGHSH, CDR2 LQKENI, per germline.

The chain joins TRBV7-6 to TRBJ1-1, with 7 bases matching TRBD1. The CDR3 contains 13 residues. Per the germline V gene, CDR1 is SGHVS and CDR2 is FNYEAQ. The ends lost 5 bases at V and 7 bases at J; junction bases unmatched: 7. The CDR3 reads CASSPRQGVEAFF. DNA for the CDR3: TGTGCCAGCAGCCCCCGACAGGGAGTTGAAGCTTTCTTT.

This chain links TRBV19 with TRBJ1-5, with D maybe TRBD1 (6 bases). CDR3 length equals 13 residues. V lost 7 bases and J lost 5, with 12 bases in between. Germline CDR1 and CDR2: LNHDA and SQIVND (reference sequence). The CDR3 nucleotides are TGTGCCAGTACAGGGGTAGTAGATCAGCCCCAGCATTTT. Translation: CASTGVVDQPQHF.

The chain couples TRBV27 to TRBJ2-5, with D unresolved. Germline loops: CDR1 MNHEY, CDR2 SMNVEV (reference sequence). CDR3 length: 13 amino acids. The germline V and J ends were trimmed by 6 bases and 1 base, with 9 bases remaining between them. CDR3 sequence: CASRPLAQETQYF. The DNA of the CDR3 is TGTGCCAGCAGACCTTTAGCCCAAGAGACCCAGTACTTC.

The chain has TRBV27 and TRBJ2-7; 7 bases are shared with TRBD2. Germline V gene data show CDR1 as MNHEY and CDR2 as SMNVEV (reference sequence). This CDR3 spans 15 amino acids. The J segment lost 2 bases and the V segment lost 5 bases, leaving 9 bases of the junction unmatched. The DNA for the CDR3 is TGTGCCAGCAGTCCCACTAGCGCAACCACCTACGAGCAGTACTTC. Translating gives CASSPTSATTYEQYF.

This clone appeared a few times. CDR3 sequence reads: CASSDGEGLYEQYF. CDR3 in DNA: TGTGCCAGTAGTGATGGGGAGGGGTTGTACGAGCAGTACTTC. The chain has TRBV19 and TRBJ2-7; 7 bases are a match to TRBD2. Trimming at V came to 5 bases and at J to 4 bases, leaving 8 bases not matched to a gene. The CDR3 is 14 residues long. CDR1 is LNHDA, CDR2 SQIVND, per germline (reference sequence).

This clone was found once. V is TRBV5-4 and J is TRBJ1-1; the D gene is possibly TRBD1 (6 bases). Between the trimmed V and J ends, which lost 5 bases and 5 bases, there was a span of 10 bases. The CDR3 contains 12 residues. Germline V gene data show CDR1 as SGHNT and CDR2 as YYREEE (reference sequence). The CDR3 is CASRGGGTEAFF. The CDR3 DNA is TGTGCCAGCAGAGGGGGGGGGACTGAAGCTTTCTTT.

The rearrangement uses TRBV18 and TRBJ2-5, with TRBD1 identical over 7 bases. Germline CDR1 is KGHSH and CDR2 is LQKENI. Losses at the gene ends were 2 bases for V and 2 bases for J; bases not matched to a gene: 5. The CDR3 is 15 residues long. This CDR3 reads CASSPFRTGQETQYF. Here the CDR3 DNA reads TGTGCCAGCTCACCATTTCGGACAGGTCAAGAGACCCAGTACTTC.

V is TRBV19 and J is TRBJ2-1; 10 nucleotides line up with TRBD2. The germline V gene has CDR1 LNHDA and CDR2 SQIVND (reference sequence). The CDR3 covers 13 residues. V lost 7 bases to trimming and J lost 5 bases; unmatched junction nucleotides: 2. CDR3 loop: CASKGLANNEQFF. CDR3 nucleotide sequence: TGTGCCAGTAAGGGACTAGCGAACAATGAGCAGTTCTTC.

V gene TRBV28 combines with J gene TRBJ1-2, with TRBD1 matching 8 bases. Germline lookup yields CDR1 MDHEN and CDR2 SYDVKM. The V gene end was trimmed by 3 bases and the J gene end by 4 bases; junction bases not matched to a gene: 10. The CDR3 is made up of 16 amino acids. For the CDR3, the DNA is TGTGCCAGCAGTTTCGGTTCCCGGACAGGGCGCTATGGCTACACCTTC. Translated, it gives CASSFGSRTGRYGYTF.

This chain links TRBV19 with TRBJ2-3; TRBD2 agrees at 11 bases. CDR1 LNHDA and CDR2 SQIVND come from the germline V gene (reference sequence). The CDR3 extends over 16 amino acids. Trimming at V came to 5 bases and at J to 2 bases, leaving 6 bases not matched to a gene. The CDR3 loop reads CASSWTSGFPTDTQYF. For the CDR3, the DNA is TGTGCCAGTAGTTGGACTAGCGGGTTCCCCACAGATACGCAGTATTTT.

V is TRBV29-1 and J is TRBJ2-5; 11 bases are shared with TRBD2. The CDR3 has 15 amino acids. Trimming removed 6 bases from V and 0 bases from J; junction bases left unmatched: 6. Germline V CDR1 and CDR2: SQVTM, ANQGSEA. The CDR3 loop reads CSVKTSGIYQETQYF. The CDR3 nucleotides read TGCAGCGTCAAGACTAGCGGGATCTACCAAGAGACCCAGTACTTC.

The V gene is TRBV2, the J gene TRBJ2-2; a possible D gene is TRBD2 (5 bases). The CDR3 covers 14 residues. Germline V gene lookup returns CDR1 SNHLY and CDR2 FYNNEI. V lost 7 bases and J lost 0, with 9 bases in between. The CDR3 nucleotides are TGTGCCAGCACCGAGGGTGCGAACACCGGGGAGCTGTTTTTT. This translates into CASTEGANTGELFF.

This chain links TRBV6-5 with TRBJ2-7, with 10 bases fitting TRBD2. CDR1 and CDR2 from the germline V gene are MNHEY and SVGAGI. This CDR3 region has 14 residues. V lost 9 bases and J lost 5; bases outside the gene matches: 10. The CDR3 reads CASLPSGSNNEQYF. CDR3 DNA sequence: TGTGCCAGTCTTCCTAGCGGGAGTAACAACGAGCAGTACTTC.

In the case of this clone: A read error may account for a junction end that differs from germline. The CDR3, as DNA: TGTGCCTGCCGTCGTCGATACGTGGGTAATGAGCGGTTCTTC. The encoded protein is CACRRRYVGNERFF. The chain links TRBV30 to TRBJ2-1, with unresolved D. This CDR3 has 14 residues. Germline CDR1 reads GTSNPN; CDR2 reads SVGIG (reference sequence). Combining the CDR3 with reference TRBV30 and TRBJ2-1 gives the whole variable domain SQTIHQWPATLVQPVGSPLSLECTVEGTSNPNLYWYRQAAGRGLQLLFYSVGIGQISSEVPQNLSASRPQDRQFILSSKKLLLSDSGFYLCACRRRYVGNERFFGPGTRLTVL.

The gene calls are TRBV6-5 and TRBJ2-7; 9 bases line up with TRBD1. Germline V gene lookup returns CDR1 MNHEY and CDR2 SVGAGI. V lost 0 bases to trimming and J lost 4 bases; unmatched junction nucleotides: 4. This CDR3 contains 15 residues. The CDR3 bases are TGTGCCAGCAGTTACTCCGGGACAGGGAATTACGAGCAGTACTTC. Residues: CASSYSGTGNYEQYF.

The chain joins TRBV2 to TRBJ1-1, with TRBD1 as a possible D gene (6 bases). V shed 5 bases and J shed 7 bases, with 14 bases lying between them. Germline values: CDR1 SNHLY, CDR2 FYNNEI. CDR3 size: 13 residues. CDR3 sequence reads: CASSYGRGGEAFF. The CDR3 bases are TGTGCCAGCAGTTACGGCAGGGGCGGTGAAGCTTTCTTT.

The chain employs TRBV10-3 and TRBJ1-4; 12 bases align to TRBD1. V was pared by 6 bases and J by 4 bases, with 9 bases of the junction left unmatched. The length of the CDR3 is 17 residues. CDR1 ENHRY and CDR2 SYGVKD come from the germline V gene. CDR3: CAIRTGTGGSDNEKLFF. The DNA of the CDR3 is TGTGCCATCAGGACCGGGACAGGGGGCTCAGATAATGAAAAACTGTTTTTT.

The chain recombines TRBV4-1 with TRBJ2-3, with D perhaps matching TRBD2 (6 bases). This CDR3 contains 15 residues. The V end lost 1 base, the J end lost 7 bases, and 15 bases lay between the germline ends. CDR1 and CDR2 from the germline V gene are MGHRA and YSYEKL. Written as DNA, the CDR3 is TGCGCCAGCAGCCAAGGGAGGGCGGGCAGGTATACGCAGTATTTT. It codes for CASSQGRAGRYTQYF.

For the CDR3, the DNA is TGTGCCAGCAGCTTGGGACTAGCGGAGATGGCCGAGCAGTACTTC. Residues: CASSLGLAEMAEQYF. The chain is built from TRBV7-3 and TRBJ2-7; 11 nucleotides match TRBD2. V shed 3 bases and J 6 bases; nucleotides not matched to a gene: 7. The V gene's germline CDR1 is SGHTA and CDR2 FQGTGA. The CDR3 loop spans 15 amino acids.